This record concerns one TCR beta chain sequence. The target antigen is unknown. This specimen belongs to a study of regulatory T cells in long-lasting Graves disease. Study overall: Graves' patients (newly diagnosed) had been on antithyroid drugs under 3 months. Points from the study as a whole: Study was limited to peripheral blood, excluding thyroid tissue.

Relying on iRepertoire HTBI primers and Arm-PCR of CDR3 regions, the team built TCR beta libraries. In TCRdb, the multiplex PCR reads were re-called with MiXCR into one record per CDR3 protein. The sample lists some 410,000 distinct CDR3 sequences, less than 20% occurring once. Indicated time point: newly diagnosed GD, antithyroid drugs for less than 3 months. From RNA extracted from PBMCs, the TCR library was made. This sample also belongs to another study, concerning T cells in Graves' hyperthyroidism and ophthalmopathy. From that second work: A model using 13 V-J features told ophthalmopathy apart from stable hyperthyroidism.

The material sequenced was peripheral blood mononuclear cells (PBMCs), taken at new diagnosis, from a patient treated with antithyroid drugs. This TCR came from a woman in her 30s with Graves disease.

The chain's CDR3 is CASSLPNEQYF. The DNA of the CDR3 is TGTGCCAGCAGCTTACCAAACGAGCAGTACTTC. This chain links TRBV7-9 with TRBJ2-7; D is uncertain. V was pared by 2 bases and J by 5 bases, with 4 bases between. Germline V gene data show CDR1 as SEHNR and CDR2 as FQNEAQ (reference sequence). The CDR3 loop spans 11 amino acids.